This T cell receptor (beta chain) was retrieved from a study of shared T cell receptors in the human thymus (dated by TCRdb to the early 2020s). Some background on the complete study: The study investigated the way shared, self-reactive T-cell receptor alpha chains are produced in the human thymus.

The CDR3 runs 16 amino acids, cysteine and phenylalanine included. Left in the record is the CDR3 DNA by itself, 48 bases read in frame from the first base. CDR1 and CDR2 are drawn from the germline V gene: SGHTA, FQGNSA. Unmatched junction bases come to 5, with V trimmed by 1 base and J by 3 bases. Worth noting for this clone: Its antigen remains undetermined. No much larger clonotype is one base removed from it; base qualities were not supplied.

Receptor libraries were prepared by the immunoSEQ multiplex PCR assay. TCRdb took this table from immuneACCESS and kept in-frame rearrangements with V and J called. Such tables lack part of the clones; where checked against another copy, unresolved V genes explain under half of the gap, and the rest is unexplained. Within this sample are roughly 500,000 clones, with 78% of them counted one time only. The top ten clones comprise 0.01% to 0.015% of the sample. The sample was also reused in another study, on human thymus T cells. That second report states: Donors were immunologically healthy infants undergoing open corrective cardiac surgery for congenital heart defects in Finland. The thymus tissue came from surgical resects taken out during corrective cardiac surgery. Both the thymic and the peripheral blood repertoires appeared to show biased V and J gene segment usage. Highly overlapping thymic TCR repertoires among unrelated individuals were reported in the related research. The study used under ten infant thymus samples plus four related peripheral blood samples to characterize TCR alpha and beta repertoires. The cohort included about 6 male and a couple of female infants, with donor ages spanning 7 to 244 days. Thymocytes were released mechanically from tissue and stored at -70 °C as pellets of roughly 9.5-31 million cells. Genomic DNA was extracted from frozen cell pellets with a QIAsymphony instrument. The immunoSEQ multiplex PCR assay was used to amplify the TCRB and TCRAD loci from a standardized amount of quality-controlled genomic DNA. The V(D)J region was spanned by amplicons of a length sufficient to cover the CDR3 and to identify V and J genes. Through the commercial immunoSEQ service, the amplicons were sequenced on an Illumina platform. Primer bias and sequencing errors were corrected using previously described methods, and TCRAD and TCRB definitions followed the IMGT database. immunoSEQ Analyzer 3.0 and VDJTools were used for repertoire analysis, which covered basic statistics, V/J segment usage, diversity estimates, rarefaction and pairwise overlap. Diversity was estimated using the Chao1, ChaoE, Efron-Thisted, Shannon and inverse Simpson indices, and was also estimated on datasets down-sampled to the size of the smallest sample. Repertoire overlap was determined by strict matching of CDR3 nucleotide sequence, V gene and J gene, and Jaccard-based multidimensional scaling clustering was applied. Thymus samples yielded on average around 810,000 unique TCRB clonotypes, compared with roughly 80,000 from blood samples.

Source material: thymocytes. The V gene is TRBV7-2 and the J gene is TRBJ2-7; 11 of the junction bases match TRBD2. The receptor was derived from a boy younger than two with a congenital heart defect. Donor details come from another sample of the same person, matched by shared clones. The DNA sequence is TGTGCCAGCAGCTTAGAAGTAGCGGGAGGGAACTACGAGCAGTACTTC. It encodes CASSLEVAGGNYEQYF.